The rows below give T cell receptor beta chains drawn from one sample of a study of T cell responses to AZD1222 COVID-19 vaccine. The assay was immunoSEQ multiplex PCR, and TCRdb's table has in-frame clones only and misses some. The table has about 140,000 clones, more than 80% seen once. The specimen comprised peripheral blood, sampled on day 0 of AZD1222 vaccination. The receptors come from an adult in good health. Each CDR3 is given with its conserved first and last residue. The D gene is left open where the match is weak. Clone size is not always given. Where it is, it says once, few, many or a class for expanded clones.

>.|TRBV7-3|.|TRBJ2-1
TGTGCCAGCAGTCCCACGATCGGGACGGGGGTGAATGAGCAGTTCTTC
CASSPTIGTGVNEQFF
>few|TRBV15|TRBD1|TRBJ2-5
TGTGCCACCAGCAGAGGCCTCGACAGGGGACAAGAGACCCAGTACTTC
CATSRGLDRGQETQYF
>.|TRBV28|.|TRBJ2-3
TGTGCCAGCAGTTTCAATTCGGCGCTCGACCTCACAGATACGCAGTATTTT
CASSFNSALDLTDTQYF
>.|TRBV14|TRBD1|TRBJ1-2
TGTGCCAGCAGCCAAGTAGGGGACAGAGGCTATGGCTACACCTTC
CASSQVGDRGYGYTF
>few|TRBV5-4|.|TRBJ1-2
TGTGCCAGCAGCTTGAGGCAGGGTAGATCCTATGGCTACACCTTC
CASSLRQGRSYGYTF
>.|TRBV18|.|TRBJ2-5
TGTGCCAGCTCACCGGGCCAAGAGACCCAGTACTTC
CASSPGQETQYF
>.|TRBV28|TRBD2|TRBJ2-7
TGTGCCAGCAGTTTATGGGGGGGTGGCGGGAGGACGTACGAGCAGTACTTC
CASSLWGGGGRTYEQYF
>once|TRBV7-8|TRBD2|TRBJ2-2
TGTGCCAGCAGCTTAGTGACAGCGGGGGGGCTCGGGGAGCTGTTTTTT
CASSLVTAGGLGELFF
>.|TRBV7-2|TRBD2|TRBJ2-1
TGTGCCAGCATCCGGACTAGCGGGAGCCAGCAGTTCTTC
CASIRTSGSQQFF
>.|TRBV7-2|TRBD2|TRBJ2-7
TGTGCCAGCAGCTACAGGAGTAGCGGGGGATCCTACGAGCAGTACTTC
CASSYRSSGGSYEQYF
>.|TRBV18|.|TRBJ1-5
TGTGCCAGCTCACGCATCAGGGAAGGGGTCAATCAGCCCCAGCATTTT
CASSRIREGVNQPQHF
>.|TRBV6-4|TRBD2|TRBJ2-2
TGTGCCAGCAGTGACCGGGGGGACACCGGGGAGCTGTTTTTT
CASSDRGDTGELFF
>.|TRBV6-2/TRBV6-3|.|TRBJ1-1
TGTGCCAGCAGTTACAGAATAGAGAACACTGAAGCTTTCTTT
CASSYRIENTEAFF
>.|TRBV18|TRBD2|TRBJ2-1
TGTGCCAGCTCAGGCGGGAGCTCCTACAATGAGCAGTTCTTC
CASSGGSSYNEQFF
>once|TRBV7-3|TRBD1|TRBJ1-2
TGTGCCAGCAGCCCGAACTCCGGGACAGGGGGCAACTATGGCTACACCTTC
CASSPNSGTGGNYGYTF
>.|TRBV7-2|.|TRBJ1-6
TGTGCCAGCAGCTTAGAGACCAGCTCCTATAATTCACCCCTCCACTTT
CASSLETSSYNSPLHF
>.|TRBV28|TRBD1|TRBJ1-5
TGTGCCAGCAGTTTATTGGGACAGGGGTGGGGTCAGCCCCAGCATTTT
CASSLLGQGWGQPQHF
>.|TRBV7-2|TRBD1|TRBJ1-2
TGTGCCAGCAGCTCTGGGACAGGGGGCGTTGGTGGCTACACCTTC
CASSSGTGGVGGYTF
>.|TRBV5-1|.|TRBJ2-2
TGCGCCAGCAGCCCCGTTTTGGGGACCGCGAACACCGGGGAGCTGTTTTTT
CASSPVLGTANTGELFF
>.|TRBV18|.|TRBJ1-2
TGTGCCAGCTCACCGCGGACAGTAAGTGGCTATGGCTACACCTTC
CASSPRTVSGYGYTF
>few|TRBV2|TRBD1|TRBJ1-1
TGTGCCAGCAGCCCCGGGACAGGACAAACCATGAACACTGAAGCTTTCTTT
CASSPGTGQTMNTEAFF
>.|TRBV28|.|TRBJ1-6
TGTGCCAGCAGTTTATTGGGGGACCCCAATAATTCACCCCTCCACTTT
CASSLLGDPNNSPLHF
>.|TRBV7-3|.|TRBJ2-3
TGTGCCAGCAGCTTACATCCGAGCACAGATACGCAGTATTTT
CASSLHPSTDTQYF
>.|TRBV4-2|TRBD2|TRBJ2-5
TGTGCCAGCAGCCAAGACCCTAGCGGGGGGGCGGAGACCCAGTACTTC
CASSQDPSGGAETQYF
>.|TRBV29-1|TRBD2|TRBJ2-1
TGCAGCGTTGGTAGCGGGACCCCCAATGAGCAGTTCTTC
CSVGSGTPNEQFF
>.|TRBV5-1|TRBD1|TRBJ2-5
TGCGCCAGCAGTTCCCCCGGACAGGTCCAAGAGACCCAGTACTTC
CASSSPGQVQETQYF
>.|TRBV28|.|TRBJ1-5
TGTGCCAGCAGTTACCCAGGGGCTGATCAGCCCCAGCATTTT
CASSYPGADQPQHF
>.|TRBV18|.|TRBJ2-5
TGTGCCAGCTCACCATACTCCAGGGCCACGCGCGGAGAGACCCAGTACTTC
CASSPYSRATRGETQYF
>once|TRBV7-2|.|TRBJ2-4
TGTGCCAGCAGCTTAGTACTAGGGGACGGCATTCAGTACTTC
CASSLVLGDGIQYF
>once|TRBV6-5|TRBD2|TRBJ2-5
TGTGCCAGCAGTTCGGGGACTAGCGAGAGCTCAGAGACCCAGTACTTC
CASSSGTSESSETQYF
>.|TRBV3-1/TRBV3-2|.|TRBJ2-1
TGTGCCAGCAGCCAAGTAGGCCGACAGCAGTTCTTC
CASSQVGRQQFF
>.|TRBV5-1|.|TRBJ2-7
TGCGCCAGCAGCTTGAGTGAAGGGCGCACGTACTTC
CASSLSEGRTYF
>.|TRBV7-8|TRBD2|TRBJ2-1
TGTGCCAGCAGCACCCAACTAGCGGGAGACTACAATGAGCAGTTCTTC
CASSTQLAGDYNEQFF
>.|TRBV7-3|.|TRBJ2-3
TGTGCCAGCAGCTTAACGGGTGGATCAGATACGCAGTATTTT
CASSLTGGSDTQYF
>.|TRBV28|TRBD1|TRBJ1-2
TGTGCCAGCAGTTTAGATCCTAGGGGGCGACCCCACTATGGCTACACCTTC
CASSLDPRGRPHYGYTF
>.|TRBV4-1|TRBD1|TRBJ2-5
TGCGCCAGCAGCTTCCCACCACCGGGACAGGGAAGGGGTAAAGACCAAGAGACCCAGTACTTC
CASSFPPPGQGRGKDQETQYF
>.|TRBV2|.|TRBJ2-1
TGTGCCAGCAGTGAAGCGCTCCCAGTTTACAATGAGCAGTTCTTC
CASSEALPVYNEQFF
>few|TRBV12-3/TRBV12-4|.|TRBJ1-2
TGTGCCAGCCGAACCACCTGGGACCACACCTTC
CASRTTWDHTF
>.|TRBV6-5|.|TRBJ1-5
TGTGCCAGCAAGTCTAGGACAGATAGCAATCAGCCCCAGCATTTT
CASKSRTDSNQPQHF
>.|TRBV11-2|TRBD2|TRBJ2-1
TGTGCCAGCAGCTTCGACCTAGCGGGAGGGCAGGGTGAGCAGTTCTTC
CASSFDLAGGQGEQFF
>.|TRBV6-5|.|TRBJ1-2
TGTGCCAGCAGTATAGGGATTAACTATGGCTACACCTTC
CASSIGINYGYTF
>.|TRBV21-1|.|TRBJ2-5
TGTGCCAGCAGCAAAAGGGGAGTGCGGGACAGGGGCTTAGCAGAGACCCAGTACTTC
CASSKRGVRDRGLAETQYF
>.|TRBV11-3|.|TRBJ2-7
TGTGCCACCCCAGGGGAGGACTCCTACGAGCAGTACTTC
CATPGEDSYEQYF
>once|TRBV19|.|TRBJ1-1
TGTGCCAGTAGTATGACACGGGGGACTGAAGCTTTCTTT
CASSMTRGTEAFF
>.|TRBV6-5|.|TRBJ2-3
TGTGCCAGCAGGGTATGGGCGGAGGGGGCAGATACGCAGTATTTT
CASRVWAEGADTQYF
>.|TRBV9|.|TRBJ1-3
TGTGCCAGCAGCCTAGCGGCTTCCATTCGGGAAAACACCATATATTTT
CASSLAASIRENTIYF
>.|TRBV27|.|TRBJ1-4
TGTGCCAGCAGTTTATCGGGTTTCGGGGGGGAAAAACTGTTTTTT
CASSLSGFGGEKLFF